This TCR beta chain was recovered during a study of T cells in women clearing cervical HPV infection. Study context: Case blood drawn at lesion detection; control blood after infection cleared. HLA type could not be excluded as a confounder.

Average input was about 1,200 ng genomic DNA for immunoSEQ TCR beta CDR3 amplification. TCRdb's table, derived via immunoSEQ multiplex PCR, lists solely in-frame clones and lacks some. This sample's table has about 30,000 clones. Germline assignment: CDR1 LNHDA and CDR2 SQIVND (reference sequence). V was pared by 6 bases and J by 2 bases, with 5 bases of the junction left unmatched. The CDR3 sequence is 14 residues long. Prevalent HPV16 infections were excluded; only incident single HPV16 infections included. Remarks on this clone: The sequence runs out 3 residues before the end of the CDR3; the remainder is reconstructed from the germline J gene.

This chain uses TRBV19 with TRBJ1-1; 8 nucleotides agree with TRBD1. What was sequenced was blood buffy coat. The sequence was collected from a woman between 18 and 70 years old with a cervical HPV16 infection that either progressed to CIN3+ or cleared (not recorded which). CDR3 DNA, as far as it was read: TGTGCCAGTAGGGGCGGGACAGGAAACACTGAA. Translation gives CASRGGTGNTE. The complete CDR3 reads CASRGGTGNTEAFF.